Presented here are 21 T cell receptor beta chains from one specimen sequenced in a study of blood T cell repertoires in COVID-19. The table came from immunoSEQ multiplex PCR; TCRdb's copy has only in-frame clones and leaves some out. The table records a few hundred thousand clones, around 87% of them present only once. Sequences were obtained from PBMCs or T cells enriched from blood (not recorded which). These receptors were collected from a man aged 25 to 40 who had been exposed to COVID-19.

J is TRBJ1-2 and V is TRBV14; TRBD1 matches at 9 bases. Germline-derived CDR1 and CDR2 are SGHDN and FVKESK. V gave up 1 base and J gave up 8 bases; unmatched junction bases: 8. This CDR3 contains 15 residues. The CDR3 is CASSQAGGTGGGYTF. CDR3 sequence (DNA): TGTGCCAGCAGCCAAGCGGGCGGTACAGGGGGCGGCTACACCTTC. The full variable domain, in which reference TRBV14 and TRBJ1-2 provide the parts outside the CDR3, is EAGVTQFPSHSVIEKGQTVTLRCDPISGHDNLYWYRRVMGKEIKFLLHFVKESKQDESGMPNNRFLAERTGGTYSTLKVQPAELEDSGVYFCASSQAGGTGGGYTFGSGTRLTVV.

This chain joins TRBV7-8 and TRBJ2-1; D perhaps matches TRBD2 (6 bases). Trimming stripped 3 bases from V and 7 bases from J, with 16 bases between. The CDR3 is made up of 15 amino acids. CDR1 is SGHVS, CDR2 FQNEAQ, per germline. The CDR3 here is CASSLGRGPRNEQFF. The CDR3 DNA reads TGTGCCAGCAGCTTGGGGCGGGGTCCGAGGAATGAGCAGTTCTTC.

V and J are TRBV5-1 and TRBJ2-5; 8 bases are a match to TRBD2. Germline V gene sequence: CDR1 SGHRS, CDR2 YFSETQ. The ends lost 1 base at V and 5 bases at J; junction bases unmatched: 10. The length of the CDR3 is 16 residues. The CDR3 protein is CASSLPQRGPGETQYF. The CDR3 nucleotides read TGCGCCAGCAGCTTGCCCCAGCGGGGGCCGGGGGAGACCCAGTACTTC.

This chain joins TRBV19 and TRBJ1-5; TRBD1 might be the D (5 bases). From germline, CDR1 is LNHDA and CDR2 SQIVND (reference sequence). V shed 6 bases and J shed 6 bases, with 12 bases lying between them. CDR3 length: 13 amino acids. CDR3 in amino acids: CASSLGLFQPQHF. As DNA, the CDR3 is TGTGCCAGTAGCCTGGGACTGTTTCAGCCCCAGCATTTT.

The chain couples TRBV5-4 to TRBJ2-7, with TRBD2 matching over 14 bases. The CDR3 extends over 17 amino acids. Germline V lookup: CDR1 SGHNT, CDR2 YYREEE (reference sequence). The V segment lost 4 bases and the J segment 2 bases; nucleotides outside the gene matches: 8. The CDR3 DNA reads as TGTGCCAGCAGCCCGGGACTAGCGGGGGCTCCCGCCTACGAGCAGTACTTC. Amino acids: CASSPGLAGAPAYEQYF.

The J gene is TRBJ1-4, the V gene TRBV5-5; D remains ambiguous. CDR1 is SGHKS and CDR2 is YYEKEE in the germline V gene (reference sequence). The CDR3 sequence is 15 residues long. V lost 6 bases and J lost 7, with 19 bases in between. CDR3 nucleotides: TGTGCCAGCAACCTTTACCCCTTAGAGGTTGAAAAACTGTTTTTT. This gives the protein CASNLYPLEVEKLFF.

CDR3 in DNA: TGTGCCAGCAGCCTTAGGATGGGTCGGGCTGAAGCTTTCTTT. As protein: CASSLRMGRAEAFF. The chain employs TRBV6-2 or TRBV6-3 and TRBJ1-1; D call uncertain. The CDR3 contains 14 residues. V was shortened by 6 bases and J by 6 bases, with 17 bases between the two germline ends. The germline V gene encodes CDR1 MNHEY and CDR2 SVGEGT.

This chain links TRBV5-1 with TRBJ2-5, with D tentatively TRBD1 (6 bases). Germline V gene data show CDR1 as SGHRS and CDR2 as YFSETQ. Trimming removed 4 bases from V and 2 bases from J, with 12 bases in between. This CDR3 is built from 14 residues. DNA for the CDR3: TGCGCCAGCAGCCGGACAGTCTCTCAAGAGACCCAGTACTTC. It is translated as CASSRTVSQETQYF. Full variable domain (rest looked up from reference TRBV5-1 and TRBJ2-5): KAGVTQTPRYLIKTRGQQVTLSCSPISGHRSVSWYQQTPGQGLQFLFEYFSETQRNKGNFPGRFSGRQFSNSRSEMNVSTLELGDSALYLCASSRTVSQETQYFGPGTRLLVL.

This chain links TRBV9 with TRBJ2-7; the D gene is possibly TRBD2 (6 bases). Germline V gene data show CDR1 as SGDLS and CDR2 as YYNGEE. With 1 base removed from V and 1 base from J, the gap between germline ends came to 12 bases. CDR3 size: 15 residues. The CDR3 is CASSVNGGNSYEQYF. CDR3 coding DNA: TGTGCCAGCAGCGTAAATGGAGGGAATTCCTACGAGCAGTACTTC.

Here the CDR3 reads CASSFAGGRFTGELFF. In DNA, the CDR3 is TGTGCCAGCAGCTTCGCGGGGGGGCGATTCACCGGGGAGCTGTTTTTT. The chain joins TRBV7-2 to TRBJ2-2; 9 bases line up with TRBD2. Germline V gives CDR1 SGHTA, CDR2 FQGNSA. J gave up 4 bases and V 3 bases, and 6 bases lay outside the gene matches. The CDR3 is 16 residues long.

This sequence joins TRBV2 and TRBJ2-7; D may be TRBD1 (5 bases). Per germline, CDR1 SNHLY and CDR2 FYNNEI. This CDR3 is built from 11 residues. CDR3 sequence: CSNTKGYEQYF. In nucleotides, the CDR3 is TGTTCTAATACGAAGGGGTACGAGCAGTACTTC.

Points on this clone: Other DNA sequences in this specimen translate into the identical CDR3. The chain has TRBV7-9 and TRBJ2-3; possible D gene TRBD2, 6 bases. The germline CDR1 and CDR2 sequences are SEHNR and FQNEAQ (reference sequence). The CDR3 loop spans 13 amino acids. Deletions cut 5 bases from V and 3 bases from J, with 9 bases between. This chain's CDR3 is CASSGGATDTQYF. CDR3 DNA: TGTGCCAGCAGCGGAGGGGCTACAGATACGCAGTATTTT. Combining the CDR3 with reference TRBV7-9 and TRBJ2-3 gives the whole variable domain DTGVSQNPRHKITKRGQNVTFRCDPISEHNRLYWYRQTLGQGPEFLTYFQNEAQLEKSRLLSDRFSAERPKGSFSTLEIQRTEQGDSAMYLCASSGGATDTQYFGPGTRLTVL.

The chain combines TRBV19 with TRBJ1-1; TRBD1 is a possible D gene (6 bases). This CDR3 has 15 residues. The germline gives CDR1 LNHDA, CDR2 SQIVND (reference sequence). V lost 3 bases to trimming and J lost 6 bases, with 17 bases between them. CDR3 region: CASSIKWGGASEAFF. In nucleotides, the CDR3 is TGTGCCAGTAGTATTAAGTGGGGGGGGGCTTCTGAAGCTTTCTTT.

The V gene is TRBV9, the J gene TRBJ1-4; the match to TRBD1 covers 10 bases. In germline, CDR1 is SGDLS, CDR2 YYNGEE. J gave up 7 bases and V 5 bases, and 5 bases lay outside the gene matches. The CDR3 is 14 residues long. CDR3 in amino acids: CASSRDRGIEKLFF. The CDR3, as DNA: TGTGCCAGCAGTCGGGACAGGGGAATTGAAAAACTGTTTTTT.

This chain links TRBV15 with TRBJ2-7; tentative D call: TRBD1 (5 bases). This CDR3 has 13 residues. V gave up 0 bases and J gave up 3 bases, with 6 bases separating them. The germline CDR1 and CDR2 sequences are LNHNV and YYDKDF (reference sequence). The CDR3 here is CATSRDRGYEQYF. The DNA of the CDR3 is TGTGCCACCAGCAGAGATAGGGGCTACGAGCAGTACTTC.

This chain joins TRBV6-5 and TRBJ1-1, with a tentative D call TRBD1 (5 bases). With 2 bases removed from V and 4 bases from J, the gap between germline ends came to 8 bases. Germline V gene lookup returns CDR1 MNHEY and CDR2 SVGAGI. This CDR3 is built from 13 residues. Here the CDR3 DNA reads TGTGCCAGCAGTTACGGGGGAGGCACTGAAGCTTTCTTT. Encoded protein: CASSYGGGTEAFF.

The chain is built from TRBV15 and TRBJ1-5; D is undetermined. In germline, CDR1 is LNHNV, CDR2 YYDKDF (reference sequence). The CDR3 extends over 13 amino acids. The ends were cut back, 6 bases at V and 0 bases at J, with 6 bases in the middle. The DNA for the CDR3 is TGTGCCACCAGTTACTTTAGCAATCAGCCCCAGCATTTT. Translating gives CATSYFSNQPQHF. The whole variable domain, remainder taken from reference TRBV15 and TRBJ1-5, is DAMVIQNPRYQVTQFGKPVTLSCSQTLNHNVMYWYQQKSSQAPKLLFHYYDKDFNNEADTPDNFQSRRPNTSFCFLDIRSPGLGDTAMYLCATSYFSNQPQHFGDGTRLSIL.

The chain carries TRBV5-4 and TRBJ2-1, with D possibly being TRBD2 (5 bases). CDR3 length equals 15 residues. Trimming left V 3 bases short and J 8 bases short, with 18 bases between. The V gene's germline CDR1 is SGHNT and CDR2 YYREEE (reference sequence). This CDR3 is CASSSTFDYPHEQFF. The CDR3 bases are TGTGCCAGCAGCTCAACCTTTGACTACCCCCATGAGCAGTTCTTC.

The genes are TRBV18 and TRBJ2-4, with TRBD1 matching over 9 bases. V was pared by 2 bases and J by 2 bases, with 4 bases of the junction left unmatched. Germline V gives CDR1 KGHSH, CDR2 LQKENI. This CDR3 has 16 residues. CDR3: CASSPGDRVTKNIQYF. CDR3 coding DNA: TGTGCCAGCTCACCAGGGGACAGGGTCACCAAAAACATTCAGTACTTC.

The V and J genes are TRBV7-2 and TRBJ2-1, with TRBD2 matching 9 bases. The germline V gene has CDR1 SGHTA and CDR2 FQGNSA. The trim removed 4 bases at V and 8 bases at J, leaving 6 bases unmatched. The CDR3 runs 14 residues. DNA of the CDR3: TGTGCCAGCAGCTGGGGCCGCGGGGGGGATGAGCAGTTCTTC. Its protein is CASSWGRGGDEQFF.

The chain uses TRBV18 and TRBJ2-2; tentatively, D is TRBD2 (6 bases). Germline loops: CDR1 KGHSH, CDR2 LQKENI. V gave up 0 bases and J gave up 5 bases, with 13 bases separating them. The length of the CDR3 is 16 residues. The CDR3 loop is CASSPPGRGVTGELFF. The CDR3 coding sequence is TGTGCCAGCTCACCACCGGGCCGCGGGGTGACCGGGGAGCTGTTTTTT.